This T cell receptor (beta chain) was found in a study of T cells in Graves' hyperthyroidism and ophthalmopathy. The authors deemed Graves' hyperthyroidism stable absent ophthalmopathy progression within 18 months. Study-wide results and limits: Blood also showed most of the thyroid clonotypes that were expanded above 0.001.

RNA transcripts provided the source from which TCR beta CDR3 regions were amplified. The primer set for the first-round RT-PCR of the TCR CDR3 was HTBI. Each CDR3 protein is one row after TCRdb ran MiXCR on the multiplex PCR reads. The table lists 610,000 or so distinct CDR3 sequences, approximately 44% of them singletons. Looked up from germline, CDR1 is SQVTM and CDR2 is ANQGSEA. This CDR3 region has 14 residues. Trimming removed 1 base from V and 2 bases from J; junction bases left unmatched: 2. About this clonotype: Its antigen remains unknown.

Sequenced: peripheral blood or thyroid tissue (not recorded which). V gene TRBV29-1 combines with J gene TRBJ2-7; 10 nucleotides agree with TRBD2. The sequence came from a young woman with Graves' hyperthyroidism. In DNA, the CDR3 is TGCAGCGTTGAAGGACTAGCGGGCCCCTACGAGCAGTACTTC. It yields the protein CSVEGLAGPYEQYF.